These 30 T cell receptor beta chains originate from one sample sequenced in a study of blood T cell repertoires in COVID-19. Data came from immunoSEQ multiplex PCR; TCRdb stores just in-frame clones and leaves some out. The sample yields 160,000 or so clones, about 88% seen once. Material for sequencing was peripheral blood. The receptors shown here come from a man in his sixties with active or convalescent COVID-19.

This chain links TRBV6-6 with TRBJ1-1, with D perhaps matching TRBD1 (6 bases). The CDR3 is 15 amino acids. From germline, CDR1 is MNHNY and CDR2 SVGAGI (reference sequence). The germline V and J ends were trimmed by 5 bases and 4 bases, with 17 bases remaining between them. Written as DNA, the CDR3 is TGTGCCAGCAGTCTACTACAGGGAAGGGGCACTGAAGCTTTCTTT. It codes for CASSLLQGRGTEAFF.

This rearrangement joins TRBV11-3 to TRBJ2-1; perhaps TRBD2 as D (6 bases). V was shortened by 3 bases and J by 1 base, with 7 bases between the two germline ends. The CDR3 is made up of 14 amino acids. The germline gives CDR1 SGHNT, CDR2 YENEEA. The CDR3: CASSFSGSYNEQFF. The DNA for the CDR3 is TGTGCCAGCAGCTTTAGCGGTTCCTACAATGAGCAGTTCTTC.

CDR3 nucleotides: TGTGCCAGCAGCTCCGGGGGACAGGGTATCTATGGCTACACCTTC. This gives the protein CASSSGGQGIYGYTF. This chain links TRBV11-2 with TRBJ1-2; the match to TRBD1 covers 9 bases. The ends lost 4 bases at V and 4 bases at J; junction bases unmatched: 7. This CDR3 region has 15 residues. Germline V gene data show CDR1 as SGHAT and CDR2 as FQNNGV.

This chain links TRBV7-6 with TRBJ2-5; the match to TRBD2 covers 10 bases. Germline V gene sequence: CDR1 SGHVS, CDR2 FNYEAQ. Trimming took 5 bases from V and 4 from J; bases not matched to a gene: 7. This CDR3 has 15 amino acids. CDR3 sequence (DNA): TGTGCCAGCAGCGTCAGCGGGGGGGCCGGAGAGACCCAGTACTTC. It is translated as CASSVSGGAGETQYF.

This clone showed up just once. The rearrangement joins TRBV7-2 to TRBJ1-5, with D possibly being TRBD1 (6 bases). The CDR3 is made up of 17 amino acids. From germline, CDR1 is SGHTA and CDR2 FQGNSA. The V end lost 7 bases, the J end lost 3 bases, and 22 bases lay between the germline ends. CDR3 DNA sequence: TGTGCCAGCACCTTTTCTGGGGGGGCTGTCGACAATCAGCCCCAGCATTTT. Translation gives CASTFSGGAVDNQPQHF. The full variable domain, rest sourced from reference TRBV7-2 and TRBJ1-5, is GAGVSQSPSNKVTEKGKDVELRCDPISGHTALYWYRQSLGQGLEFLIYFQGNSAPDKSGLPSDRFSAERTGGSVSTLTIQRTQQEDSAVYLCASTFSGGAVDNQPQHFGDGTRLSIL.

In nucleotides, the CDR3 is TGTGCCAGCAGTAAAGAGGACTTGAACACCGGGGAGCTGTTTTTT. It specifies CASSKEDLNTGELFF. The chain carries TRBV2 and TRBJ2-2, with D perhaps matching TRBD2 (5 bases). There are 15 residues in the CDR3. The ends were cut back, 5 bases at V and 1 base at J, with 11 bases in the middle. CDR1 and CDR2 from the germline V gene are SNHLY and FYNNEI.

CDR3 nucleotide sequence: TGTGCCAGCAGTCAACAGGGAAGCGCCGGGGAGCTGTTTTTT. Translation gives CASSQQGSAGELFF. V is TRBV6-4 and J is TRBJ2-2; possible D gene TRBD1, 6 bases. Germline V lookup: CDR1 MRHNA, CDR2 SNTAGT. The V end lost 5 bases, the J end lost 6 bases, and 13 bases lay between the germline ends. This CDR3 region has 14 residues.

This clone has a single count. The germline gene is not matched at one end of the junction; a read error may be the cause. The chain recombines TRBV24-1 with TRBJ1-2; D call uncertain. The V gene's germline CDR1 is KGHDR and CDR2 SFDVKD. This CDR3 spans 13 amino acids. The CDR3 DNA sequence: TGTGCCACCAGTGATCCGGGCTCTCGGGGTTTCTTCTTC. Its translation: CATSDPGSRGFFF.

The chain recombines TRBV4-2 with TRBJ2-3; 9 positions match TRBD2. The CDR3 contains 16 residues. The V gene's germline CDR1 is LGHNA and CDR2 YNFKEQ. V lost 1 base, J lost 3 bases, and 5 bases stayed unmatched. CDR3 protein: CASSQAAGGPTDTQYF. The CDR3 DNA follows: TGTGCCAGCAGCCAAGCGGCGGGGGGGCCTACAGATACGCAGTATTTT.

V gene TRBV19 combines with J gene TRBJ1-5, with 12 bases identical to TRBD1. J was trimmed by 6 bases and V by 7 bases; bases with no gene match: 10. Germline assignment: CDR1 LNHDA and CDR2 SQIVND (reference sequence). The CDR3 is made up of 16 amino acids. The CDR3 loop is CASTNRDRGRGQPQHF. The CDR3 bases are TGTGCCAGTACTAACAGGGACAGGGGGCGAGGTCAGCCCCAGCATTTT. Looking up the rest from reference TRBV19 and TRBJ1-5 gives the full variable domain: DGGITQSPKYLFRKEGQNVTLSCEQNLNHDAMYWYRQDPGQGLRLIYYSQIVNDFQKGDIAEGYSVSREKKESFPLTVTSAQKNPTAFYLCASTNRDRGRGQPQHFGDGTRLSIL.

In regard to this clone: Germline is not matched at one junction end, which may reflect a read error. The chain couples TRBV29-1 to TRBJ1-1; D remains ambiguous. Germline V CDR1 and CDR2: SQVTM, ANQGSEA. The CDR3 covers 11 residues. CDR3 loop: CSVGRNSEAFF. DNA for the CDR3: TGCAGCGTTGGAAGGAACAGTGAAGCTTTCTTT.

This clone turned up a few times. This sequence joins TRBV2 and TRBJ1-5; 8 bases match TRBD1. Germline loops: CDR1 SNHLY, CDR2 FYNNEI. V shed 4 bases and J 6 bases; nucleotides not matched to a gene: 2. The CDR3 length is 13 residues. DNA of the CDR3: TGTGCCAGCAGTGGGACAGGGAGTCAGCCCCAGCATTTT. Amino acids: CASSGTGSQPQHF.

The chain is built from TRBV5-8 and TRBJ1-2; D possibly corresponds to TRBD1 (5 bases). V was cut by 0 bases and J by 0 bases, with 9 bases left in between. The CDR3 consists of 15 residues. Germline CDR1 reads SGHTS; CDR2 reads YDEGEE. CDR3 amino acids: CASSLAGGSNYGYTF. The CDR3, as DNA: TGTGCCAGCAGCTTGGCCGGGGGTTCTAACTATGGCTACACCTTC.

This chain connects TRBV5-1 to TRBJ1-2; a possible D gene is TRBD1 (6 bases). Trimming stripped 3 bases from V and 2 bases from J, with 8 bases between. Germline loops: CDR1 SGHRS, CDR2 YFSETQ. The CDR3 runs 13 residues. The CDR3 region is CASSYTGNYGYTF. In nucleotides, the CDR3 is TGCGCCAGCAGCTATACAGGGAACTATGGCTACACCTTC. Looking up the rest from reference TRBV5-1 and TRBJ1-2 gives the full variable domain: KAGVTQTPRYLIKTRGQQVTLSCSPISGHRSVSWYQQTPGQGLQFLFEYFSETQRNKGNFPGRFSGRQFSNSRSEMNVSTLELGDSALYLCASSYTGNYGYTFGSGTRLTVV.

V is TRBV7-2 and J is TRBJ2-7; TRBD1 agrees at 8 bases. CDR1 SGHTA and CDR2 FQGNSA come from the germline V gene. The CDR3 has 15 amino acids. Unmatched junction bases numbered 7, after V lost 0 bases and J lost 6 bases. Here the CDR3 reads CASSLASQGAREQYF. In DNA form, the CDR3 reads TGTGCCAGCAGCTTAGCGAGCCAGGGGGCTCGCGAGCAGTACTTC. The full variable domain, completed using reference TRBV7-2 and TRBJ2-7, is GAGVSQSPSNKVTEKGKDVELRCDPISGHTALYWYRQSLGQGLEFLIYFQGNSAPDKSGLPSDRFSAERTGGSVSTLTIQRTQQEDSAVYLCASSLASQGAREQYFGPGTRLTVT.

This rearrangement joins TRBV10-3 to TRBJ2-3, with 9 bases identical to TRBD1. The CDR3 runs to 14 residues. Germline V gene lookup returns CDR1 ENHRY and CDR2 SYGVKD. Germline trimming cut 11 bases from V and 4 bases from J; bases unmatched to any gene: 10. The CDR3 is CALGRGQGPDTQYF. CDR3 sequence (DNA): TGTGCCCTCGGTCGGGGACAGGGCCCAGATACGCAGTATTTT.

The chain combines TRBV7-8 with TRBJ1-5; 8 nucleotides line up with TRBD1. Trimming at V came to 5 bases and at J to 0 bases, leaving 9 bases not matched to a gene. The CDR3 covers 17 residues. Germline lookup yields CDR1 SGHVS and CDR2 FQNEAQ. The CDR3 loop reads CASSRGTGGDSNQPQHF. In DNA, the CDR3 is TGTGCCAGCAGCCGGGGAACAGGGGGGGATAGCAATCAGCCCCAGCATTTT.

The J gene is TRBJ1-1, the V gene TRBV11-2, with D unresolved. Trimming shortened V by 5 bases and J by 0 bases, and 10 bases separated the two germline ends. The CDR3 is made up of 14 amino acids. Germline loops: CDR1 SGHAT, CDR2 FQNNGV. The CDR3 region is CASSPSIMNTEAFF. The CDR3 nucleotides are TGTGCCAGCAGCCCCAGTATTATGAACACTGAAGCTTTCTTT.

J is TRBJ2-1 and V is TRBV5-4; the match to TRBD2 covers 8 bases. The V gene's germline CDR1 is SGHNT and CDR2 YYREEE (reference sequence). The CDR3 is made up of 15 amino acids. Losses at the gene ends were 4 bases for V and 3 bases for J; bases not matched to a gene: 6. The DNA for the CDR3 is TGTGCCAGCAGCGCCACCGGGACTAGCTACAATGAGCAGTTCTTC. It codes for CASSATGTSYNEQFF.

The chain joins TRBV27 to TRBJ1-5, with D tentatively TRBD1 (6 bases). From germline, CDR1 is MNHEY and CDR2 SMNVEV (reference sequence). Trimming stripped 1 base from V and 1 base from J, with 8 bases between. The CDR3 sequence is 15 residues long. This CDR3 is CASSLWGPSNQPQHF. The CDR3, as DNA: TGTGCCAGCAGTTTATGGGGGCCGAGCAATCAGCCCCAGCATTTT.

The chain is built from TRBV5-4 and TRBJ1-6; 8 bases are a match to TRBD1. Germline values: CDR1 SGHNT, CDR2 YYREEE (reference sequence). The CDR3 is made up of 15 amino acids. Trimming at V came to 4 bases and at J to 10 bases, leaving 10 bases not matched to a gene. CDR3 nucleotides: TGTGCCAGCAGCCCCAAGGTGACAGGGGAGTCACCCCTCCACTTT. Translating it yields CASSPKVTGESPLHF.

This chain links TRBV19 with TRBJ1-5; no clear D. Germline-derived CDR1 and CDR2 are LNHDA and SQIVND (reference sequence). V was trimmed by 3 bases and J by 4 bases, leaving 7 bases between them. The CDR3 has 13 amino acids. CDR3 DNA: TGTGCCAGTAGTATCGCGGATAATCAGCCCCAGCATTTT. Translating gives CASSIADNQPQHF. Full variable domain (rest looked up from reference TRBV19 and TRBJ1-5): DGGITQSPKYLFRKEGQNVTLSCEQNLNHDAMYWYRQDPGQGLRLIYYSQIVNDFQKGDIAEGYSVSREKKESFPLTVTSAQKNPTAFYLCASSIADNQPQHFGDGTRLSIL.

This chain joins TRBV10-1 and TRBJ2-7, with TRBD1 identical over 8 bases. CDR1 and CDR2 (germline): WNHNN, SYGVQD (reference sequence). The V and J ends lost 6 bases and 2 bases, in that order; junction bases with no gene match: 6. The CDR3 extends over 14 amino acids. CDR3 sequence (DNA): TGCGCCAGCAGGCGGGACAGGTTAGCCTACGAGCAGTACTTC. It yields the protein CASRRDRLAYEQYF.

The rearrangement links TRBV10-1 to TRBJ2-2; 7 nucleotides align to TRBD2. Unmatched junction bases numbered 4, after V lost 3 bases and J lost 3 bases. The germline V gene has CDR1 WNHNN and CDR2 SYGVQD (reference sequence). This CDR3 is built from 15 residues. The CDR3 DNA sequence: TGCGCCAGCAGTGACCCGGGGAGGGACACCGGGGAGCTGTTTTTT. Translating it yields CASSDPGRDTGELFF.

The chain joins TRBV2 to TRBJ1-2, with 8 bases lining up with TRBD1. This CDR3 has 15 residues. The J segment lost 3 bases and the V segment lost 6 bases, leaving 9 bases of the junction unmatched. In germline, CDR1 is SNHLY, CDR2 FYNNEI. CDR3 sequence: CASSTRTGQDYGYTF. The CDR3 nucleotides are TGTGCCAGCAGCACCCGGACGGGACAGGACTATGGCTACACCTTC.

The chain couples TRBV5-1 to TRBJ1-2; 12 positions match TRBD1. Germline V gives CDR1 SGHRS, CDR2 YFSETQ. V gave up 2 bases and J gave up 7 bases; unmatched junction bases: 9. The CDR3 is made up of 16 amino acids. CDR3 region: CASSLNPGQGAGGYTF. CDR3 bases: TGCGCCAGCAGCTTAAATCCGGGACAGGGGGCTGGTGGCTACACCTTC.

This chain connects TRBV7-2 to TRBJ2-7, with 8 bases fitting TRBD2. This CDR3 is 12 amino acids long. Germline assignment: CDR1 SGHTA and CDR2 FQGNSA. The V gene end was trimmed by 5 bases and the J gene end by 6 bases; junction bases not matched to a gene: 3. DNA for the CDR3: TGTGCCAGCAGCCCAACTAGCGGCGAGCAGTACTTC. Protein sequence: CASSPTSGEQYF.

The rearrangement joins TRBV29-1 to TRBJ1-3; 8 bases align to TRBD1. Trimming took 5 bases from V and 0 from J; bases not matched to a gene: 6. This CDR3 comprises 15 residues. Germline lookup yields CDR1 SQVTM and CDR2 ANQGSEA. The DNA for the CDR3 is TGCAGCGTTCTGGACAGGGCCTACTCTGGAAACACCATATATTTT. Amino acid sequence: CSVLDRAYSGNTIYF. The full variable domain, its missing parts supplied by reference TRBV29-1 and TRBJ1-3, is SAVISQKPSRDICQRGTSLTIQCQVDSQVTMMFWYRQQPGQSLTLIATANQGSEATYESGFVIDKFPISRPNLTFSTLTVSNMSPEDSSIYLCSVLDRAYSGNTIYFGEGSWLTVV.

The chain is built from TRBV6-2 or TRBV6-3 and TRBJ2-7; 7 positions agree with TRBD1. Trimming removed 5 bases from V and 4 bases from J; junction bases left unmatched: 5. The germline V gene has CDR1 MNHEY and CDR2 SVGEGT. CDR3 length: 13 residues. The DNA of the CDR3 is TGTGCCAGCAGTCTCGACAGGGCGTACGAGCAGTACTTC. It is translated as CASSLDRAYEQYF.

This chain connects TRBV10-3 to TRBJ2-2, with TRBD1 matching 9 bases. CDR1 is ENHRY, CDR2 SYGVKD, per germline. The CDR3 consists of 14 residues. V lost 4 bases to trimming and J lost 4 bases; unmatched junction nucleotides: 1. CDR3 sequence reads: CAISVGQGTGELFF. CDR3 sequence (DNA): TGTGCCATCAGTGTGGGACAGGGCACCGGGGAGCTGTTTTTT.